Included here is one TCR beta chain sequence, with context. The antigen is not known. This sample stems from a study of CXCR3-negative and CXCR3-positive naive CD8 T cells. Study-wide background: Each library held about 1.5 +/- 0.3 million TRB reads, 120 million to 150 million in total.

Study-level findings and limits: Whereas both naive subsets had comparably high diversity, memory CD8+ cells had much lower diversity. Naive CXCR3-positive and CXCR3-negative cells shared similar TRBV-TRBJ usage, unlike memory cells.

Per germline, CDR1 DFQATT and CDR2 SNEGSKA (reference sequence). The CDR3 extends over 18 amino acids. The authors prepared UMI-labeled TRB cDNA libraries by 5' RACE. TCRdb reanalyzed the 5' RACE reads, giving one entry per CDR3 protein sequence and no DNA. The sample holds around 92,000 distinct CDR3 sequences. The TCR originated in a human donor in good health. Some clones in this sample may be carry-over from other donors' samples. The sequencing sample was made of naive CXCR3- CD8+ T cells from blood. Specified subset: CD45RO-CCR7+CD27+CD95- naive CD8+ T cells lacking CXCR3 (TNR3-). The gene calls are TRBV20-1 and TRBJ2-7; TCRdb lists TRBD2, though no DNA is available to test this call. CDR3 sequence: CSARDVNLWDFVSYEQYF.